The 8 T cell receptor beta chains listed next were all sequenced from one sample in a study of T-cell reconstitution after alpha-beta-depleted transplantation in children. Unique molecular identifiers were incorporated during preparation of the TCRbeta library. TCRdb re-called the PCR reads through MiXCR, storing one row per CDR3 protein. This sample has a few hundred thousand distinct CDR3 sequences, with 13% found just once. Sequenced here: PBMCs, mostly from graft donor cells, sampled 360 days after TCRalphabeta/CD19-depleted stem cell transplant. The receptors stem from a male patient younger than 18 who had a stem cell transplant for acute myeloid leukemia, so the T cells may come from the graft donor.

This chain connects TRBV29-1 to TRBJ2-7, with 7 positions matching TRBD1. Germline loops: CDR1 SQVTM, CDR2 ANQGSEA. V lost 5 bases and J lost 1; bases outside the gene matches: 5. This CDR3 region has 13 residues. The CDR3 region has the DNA TGCAGCGTTCGGGCAGGGGGATCCTACGAGCAGTACTTC. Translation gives CSVRAGGSYEQYF.

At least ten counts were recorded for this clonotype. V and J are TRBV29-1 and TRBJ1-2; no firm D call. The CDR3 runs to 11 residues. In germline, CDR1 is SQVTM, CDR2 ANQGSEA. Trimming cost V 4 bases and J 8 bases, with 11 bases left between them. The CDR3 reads CSVAGSRGYTF. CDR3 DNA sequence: TGCAGCGTTGCCGGTTCGAGGGGCTACACCTTC.

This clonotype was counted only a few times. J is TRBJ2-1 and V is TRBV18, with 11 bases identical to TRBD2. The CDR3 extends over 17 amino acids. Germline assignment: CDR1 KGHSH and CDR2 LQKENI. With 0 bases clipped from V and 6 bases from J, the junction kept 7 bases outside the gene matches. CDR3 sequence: CASSPPTSGIILNEQFF. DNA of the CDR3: TGTGCCAGCTCACCACCGACTAGCGGGATTATCCTCAATGAGCAGTTCTTC.

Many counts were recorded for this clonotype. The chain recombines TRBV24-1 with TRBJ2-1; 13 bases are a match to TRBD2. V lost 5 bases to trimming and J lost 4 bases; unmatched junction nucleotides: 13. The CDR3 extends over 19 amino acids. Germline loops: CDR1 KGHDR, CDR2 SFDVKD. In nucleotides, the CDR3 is TGTGCCACCAGTGTCCCCCCCGGGACTAGCGGGACGGGGTACAATGAGCAGTTCTTC. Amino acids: CATSVPPGTSGTGYNEQFF.

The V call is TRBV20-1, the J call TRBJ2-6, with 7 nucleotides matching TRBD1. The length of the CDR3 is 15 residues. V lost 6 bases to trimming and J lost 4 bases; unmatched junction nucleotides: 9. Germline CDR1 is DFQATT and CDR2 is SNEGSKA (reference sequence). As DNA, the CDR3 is TGCAGTGCCCCGGACAGGTGGTCGGGGGCCAACGTCCTGACTTTC. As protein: CSAPDRWSGANVLTF.

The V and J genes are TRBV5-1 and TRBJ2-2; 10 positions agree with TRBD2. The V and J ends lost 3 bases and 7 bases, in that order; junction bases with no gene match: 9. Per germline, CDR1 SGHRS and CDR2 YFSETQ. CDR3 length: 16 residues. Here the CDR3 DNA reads TGCGCCAGCAGCTCTAATGGACTAGCGGACGTCGGGGAGCTGTTTTTT. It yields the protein CASSSNGLADVGELFF.

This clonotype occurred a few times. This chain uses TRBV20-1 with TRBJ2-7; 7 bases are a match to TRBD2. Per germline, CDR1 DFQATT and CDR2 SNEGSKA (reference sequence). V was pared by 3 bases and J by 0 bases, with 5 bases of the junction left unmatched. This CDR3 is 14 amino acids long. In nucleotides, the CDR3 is TGCAGTGCTAGTTCCGGGAGGAGCTCCTACGAGCAGTACTTC. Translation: CSASSGRSSYEQYF.

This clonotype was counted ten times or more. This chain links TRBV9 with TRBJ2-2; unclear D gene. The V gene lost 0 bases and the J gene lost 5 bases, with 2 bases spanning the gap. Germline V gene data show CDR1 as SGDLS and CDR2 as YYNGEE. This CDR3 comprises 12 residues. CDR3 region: CASSVGTGELFF. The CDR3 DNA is TGTGCCAGCAGCGTAGGTACCGGGGAGCTGTTTTTT.